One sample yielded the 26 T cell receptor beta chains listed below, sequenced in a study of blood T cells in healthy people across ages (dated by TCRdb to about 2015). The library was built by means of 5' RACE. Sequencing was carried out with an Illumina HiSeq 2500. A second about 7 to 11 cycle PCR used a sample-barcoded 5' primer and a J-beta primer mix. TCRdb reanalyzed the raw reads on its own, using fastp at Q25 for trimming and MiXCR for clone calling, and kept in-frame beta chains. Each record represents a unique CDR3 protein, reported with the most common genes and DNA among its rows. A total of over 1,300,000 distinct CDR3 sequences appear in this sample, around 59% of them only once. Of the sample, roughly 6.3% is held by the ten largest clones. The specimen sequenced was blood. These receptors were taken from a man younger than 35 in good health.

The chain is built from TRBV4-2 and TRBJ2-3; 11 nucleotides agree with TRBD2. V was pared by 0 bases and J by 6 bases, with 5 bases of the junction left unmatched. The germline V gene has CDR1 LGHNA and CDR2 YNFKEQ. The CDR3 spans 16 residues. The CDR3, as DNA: TGTGCCAGCAGCCAAGATTGGCGGACTAGCGGGGATACGCAGTATTTT. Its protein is CASSQDWRTSGDTQYF.

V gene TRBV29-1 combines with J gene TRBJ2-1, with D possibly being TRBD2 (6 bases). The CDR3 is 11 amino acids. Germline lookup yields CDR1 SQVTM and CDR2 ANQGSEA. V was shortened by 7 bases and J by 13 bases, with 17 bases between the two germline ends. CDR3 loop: CSGWGEETQFF. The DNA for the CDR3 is TGCAGCGGATGGGGGGAAGAGACCCAGTTCTTC.

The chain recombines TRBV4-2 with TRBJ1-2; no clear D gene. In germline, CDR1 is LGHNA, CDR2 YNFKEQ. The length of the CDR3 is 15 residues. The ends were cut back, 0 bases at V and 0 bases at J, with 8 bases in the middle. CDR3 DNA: TGTGCCAGCAGCCAAGATCGGCCAGCTAACTATGGCTACACCTTC. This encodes CASSQDRPANYGYTF.

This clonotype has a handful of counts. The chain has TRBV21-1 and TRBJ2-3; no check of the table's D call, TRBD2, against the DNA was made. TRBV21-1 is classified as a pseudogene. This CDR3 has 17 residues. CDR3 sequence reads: CASHNPAGRENTDTQYF. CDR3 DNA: TGTGCCAGCCACAATCCGGCAGGGAGGGAAAACACAGATACGCAGTATTTT.

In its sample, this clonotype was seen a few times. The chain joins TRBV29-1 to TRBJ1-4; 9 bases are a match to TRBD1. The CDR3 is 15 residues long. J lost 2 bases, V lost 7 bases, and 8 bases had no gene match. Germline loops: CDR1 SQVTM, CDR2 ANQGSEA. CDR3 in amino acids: CSAQPTGGTNEKLFF. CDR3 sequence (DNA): TGCAGCGCTCAGCCGACAGGGGGGACTAATGAAAAACTGTTTTTT.

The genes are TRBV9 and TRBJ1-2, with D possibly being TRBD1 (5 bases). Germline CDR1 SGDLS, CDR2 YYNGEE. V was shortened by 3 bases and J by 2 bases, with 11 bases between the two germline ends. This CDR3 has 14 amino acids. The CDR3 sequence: CASSGPDNNYGYTF. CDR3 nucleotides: TGTGCCAGCAGCGGCCCGGACAACAACTATGGCTACACCTTC. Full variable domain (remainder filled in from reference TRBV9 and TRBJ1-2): DSGVTQTPKHLITATGQRVTLRCSPRSGDLSVYWYQQSLDQGLQFLIQYYNGEERAKGNILERFSAQQFPDLHSELNLSSLELGDSALYFCASSGPDNNYGYTFGSGTRLTVV.

The CDR3 DNA reads TGTGCCAGCTCACCATCAGGGGCCAGCTCCTACGAGCAGTACTTC. It translates to CASSPSGASSYEQYF. J is TRBJ2-7 and V is TRBV18; tentatively, D is TRBD1 (6 bases). V shed 2 bases and J shed 0 bases, with 11 bases lying between them. This CDR3 is 15 amino acids long. From germline, CDR1 is KGHSH and CDR2 LQKENI.

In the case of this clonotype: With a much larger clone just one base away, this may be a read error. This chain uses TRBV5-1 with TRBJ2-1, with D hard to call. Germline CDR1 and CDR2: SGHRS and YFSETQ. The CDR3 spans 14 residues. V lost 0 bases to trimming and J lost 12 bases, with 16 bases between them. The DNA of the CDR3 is TGCGCCAGCAGCTTGGCCGGAGACTTTCATGCGCAGTTCTTC. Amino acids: CASSLAGDFHAQFF.

The CDR3 sequence: CSVEGVLSGTDTQYF. CDR3 bases: TGCAGCGTTGAAGGGGTCCTATCAGGCACAGATACGCAGTATTTT. The V gene is TRBV29-1, the J gene TRBJ2-3; D is unclear. Germline CDR1 and CDR2: SQVTM and ANQGSEA. This CDR3 region has 15 residues. Between the trimmed V and J ends, which lost 1 base and 1 base, there was a span of 12 bases.

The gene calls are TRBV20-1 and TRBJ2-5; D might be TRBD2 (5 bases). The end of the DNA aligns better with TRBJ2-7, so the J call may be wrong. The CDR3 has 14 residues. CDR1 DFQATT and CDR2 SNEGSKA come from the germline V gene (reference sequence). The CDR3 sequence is CSARALDSDYEQYF. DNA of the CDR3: TGCAGTGCTAGAGCCCTGGACTCTGACTACGAGCAGTACTTC.

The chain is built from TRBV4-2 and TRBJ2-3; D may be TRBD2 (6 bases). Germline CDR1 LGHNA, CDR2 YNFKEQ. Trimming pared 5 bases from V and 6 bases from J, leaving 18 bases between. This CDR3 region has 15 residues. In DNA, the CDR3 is TGTGCCAGCAGCTACGACGGAGGGGCTAGCGATACGCAGTATTTT. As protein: CASSYDGGASDTQYF.

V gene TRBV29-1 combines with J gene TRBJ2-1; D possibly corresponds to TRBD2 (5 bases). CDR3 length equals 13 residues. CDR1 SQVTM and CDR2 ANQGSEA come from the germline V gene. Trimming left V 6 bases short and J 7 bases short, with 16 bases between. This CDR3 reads CSVSETTLNEQFF. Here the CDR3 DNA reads TGCAGCGTCTCGGAGACTACCTTGAATGAGCAGTTCTTC.

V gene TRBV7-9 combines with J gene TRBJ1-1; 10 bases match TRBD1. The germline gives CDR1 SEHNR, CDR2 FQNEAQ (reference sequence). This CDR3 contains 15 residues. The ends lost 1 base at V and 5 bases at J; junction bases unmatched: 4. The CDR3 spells CASSLERTGGTEAFF. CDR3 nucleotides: TGTGCCAGCAGCTTAGAAAGGACAGGGGGTACTGAAGCTTTCTTT.

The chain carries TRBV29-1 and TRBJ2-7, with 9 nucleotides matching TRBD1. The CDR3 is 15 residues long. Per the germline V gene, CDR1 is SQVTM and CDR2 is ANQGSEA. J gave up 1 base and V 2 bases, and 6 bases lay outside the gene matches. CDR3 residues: CSVEKTGTGSYEQYF. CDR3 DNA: TGCAGCGTTGAAAAAACCGGGACAGGGTCCTACGAGCAGTACTTC.

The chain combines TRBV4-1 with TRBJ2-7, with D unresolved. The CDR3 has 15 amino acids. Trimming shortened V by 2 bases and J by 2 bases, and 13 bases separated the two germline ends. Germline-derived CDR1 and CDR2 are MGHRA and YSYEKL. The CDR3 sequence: CASSQPFQTTYEQYF. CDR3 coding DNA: TGCGCCAGCAGCCAACCCTTCCAGACCACCTACGAGCAGTACTTC.

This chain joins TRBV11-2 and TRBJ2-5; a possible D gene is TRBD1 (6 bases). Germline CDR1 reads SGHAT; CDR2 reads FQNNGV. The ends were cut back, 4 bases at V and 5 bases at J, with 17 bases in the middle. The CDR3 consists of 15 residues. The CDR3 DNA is TGTGCCAGCAGCTACGGGACACTCCAGATGGAGACCCAGTACTTC. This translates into CASSYGTLQMETQYF. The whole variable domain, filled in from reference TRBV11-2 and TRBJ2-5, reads EAGVAQSPRYKIIEKRQSVAFWCNPISGHATLYWYQQILGQGPKLLIQFQNNGVVDDSQLPKDRFSAERLKGVDSTLKIQPAKLEDSAVYLCASSYGTLQMETQYFGPGTRLLVL.

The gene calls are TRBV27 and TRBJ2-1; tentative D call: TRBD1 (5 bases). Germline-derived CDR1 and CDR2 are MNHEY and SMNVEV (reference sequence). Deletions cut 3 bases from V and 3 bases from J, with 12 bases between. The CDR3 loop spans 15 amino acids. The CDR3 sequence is CASSFEAGNYNEQFF. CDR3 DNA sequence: TGTGCCAGCAGTTTTGAGGCAGGGAACTACAATGAGCAGTTCTTC.

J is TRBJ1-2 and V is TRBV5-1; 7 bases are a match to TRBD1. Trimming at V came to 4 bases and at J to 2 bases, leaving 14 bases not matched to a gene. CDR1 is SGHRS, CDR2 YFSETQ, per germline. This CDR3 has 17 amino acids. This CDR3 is CASSADPRDRGNYGYTF. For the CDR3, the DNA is TGCGCCAGCAGCGCCGACCCCCGGGACAGAGGGAACTATGGCTACACCTTC.

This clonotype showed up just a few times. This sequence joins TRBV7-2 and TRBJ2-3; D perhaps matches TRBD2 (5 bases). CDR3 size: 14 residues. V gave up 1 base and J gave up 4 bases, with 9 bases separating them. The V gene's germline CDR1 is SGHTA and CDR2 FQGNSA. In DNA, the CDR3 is TGTGCCAGCAGCTTAGGGGGAGAGGCAGATACGCAGTATTTT. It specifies CASSLGGEADTQYF.

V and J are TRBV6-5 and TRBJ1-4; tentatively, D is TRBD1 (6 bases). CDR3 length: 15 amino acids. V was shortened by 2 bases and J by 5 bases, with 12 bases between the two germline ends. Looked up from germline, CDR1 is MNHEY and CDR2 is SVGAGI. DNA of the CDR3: TGTGCCAGCAGTTACGGGGGGGCGGAGAATGAAAAACTGTTTTTT. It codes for CASSYGGAENEKLFF.

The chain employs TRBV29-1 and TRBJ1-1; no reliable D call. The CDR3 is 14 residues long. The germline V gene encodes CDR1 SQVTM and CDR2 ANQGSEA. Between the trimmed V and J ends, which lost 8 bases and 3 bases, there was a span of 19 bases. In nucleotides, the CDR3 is TGCAGCCATACGGGGTCTCTTCGGGACACTGAAGCTTTCTTT. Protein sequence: CSHTGSLRDTEAFF.

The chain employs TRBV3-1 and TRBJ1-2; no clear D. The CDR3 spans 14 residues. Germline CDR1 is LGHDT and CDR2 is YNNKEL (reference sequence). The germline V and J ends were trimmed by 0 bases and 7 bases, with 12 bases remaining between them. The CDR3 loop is CASSQDRAVGGYTF. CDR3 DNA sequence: TGTGCCAGCAGCCAAGATAGGGCAGTCGGTGGCTACACCTTC.

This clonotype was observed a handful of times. The CDR3 region is CAVQQGAYEQYF. The CDR3 DNA reads as TGTGCCGTTCAACAGGGGGCCTACGAGCAGTACTTC. The chain combines TRBV7-9 with TRBJ2-7, with 8 bases matching TRBD1. The V gene's germline CDR1 is SEHNR and CDR2 FQNEAQ (reference sequence). The V segment lost 11 bases and the J segment 2 bases; nucleotides outside the gene matches: 5. The CDR3 covers 12 residues.

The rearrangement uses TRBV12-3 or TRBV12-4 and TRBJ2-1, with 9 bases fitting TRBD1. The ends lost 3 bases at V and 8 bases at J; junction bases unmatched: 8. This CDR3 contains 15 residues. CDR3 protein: CASSFLRDRADEQFF. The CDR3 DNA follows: TGTGCCAGCAGTTTCCTCCGGGACAGGGCCGATGAGCAGTTCTTC.

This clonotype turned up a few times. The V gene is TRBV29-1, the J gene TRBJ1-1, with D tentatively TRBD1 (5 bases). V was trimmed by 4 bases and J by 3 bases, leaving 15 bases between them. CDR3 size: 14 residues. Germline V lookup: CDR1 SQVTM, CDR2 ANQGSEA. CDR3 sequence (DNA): TGCAGCGTTGGGGTCGGGACGGGCTACACTGAAGCTTTCTTT. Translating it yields CSVGVGTGYTEAFF.

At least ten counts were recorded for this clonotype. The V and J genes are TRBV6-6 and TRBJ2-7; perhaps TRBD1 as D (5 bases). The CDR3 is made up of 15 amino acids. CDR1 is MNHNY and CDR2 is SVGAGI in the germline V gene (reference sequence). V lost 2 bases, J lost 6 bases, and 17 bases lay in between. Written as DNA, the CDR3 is TGTGCCAGCAGTTACAGGCTAGATCAGGGCTCCGAGCAGTACTTC. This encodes CASSYRLDQGSEQYF.